This is a list of T cell receptor beta chains from one sample in a study of identical twins. TCRdb analysed the 5' RACE reads with MiXCR anew, one entry per CDR3 protein. The sample includes roughly 540,000 distinct CDR3 sequences, 20% to 25% of them seen just once. This same sample was also taken into another study, of T cells expressing NK-cell markers.

Sequenced input: CD4+ T cells sorted from blood. The source is a woman younger than 35 in good health. Both conserved end residues are part of each CDR3. Each record gives: D gene, V gene, J gene, clone size, CDR3 protein, CDR3 DNA. The D gene is left open where the match is weak. Not all rows give a size; the values are once, few, many and, for expanded clones, a class.

NA	TRBV20-1	TRBJ2-3	many	CSVGGGGTDTQYF	TGCAGTGTAGGGGGGGGTGGCACAGATACGCAGTATTTT
TRBD2	TRBV6-5	TRBJ2-1	few	CACGGSREQFF	TGTGCCTGCGGCGGGAGTCGTGAGCAGTTCTTC
NA	TRBV4-3	TRBJ2-1	NA	CASSLRLGDNEQFF	TGCGCCAGCAGCCTCCGACTAGGAGACAATGAGCAGTTCTTC
NA	TRBV12-3/TRBV12-4	TRBJ2-7	few	CASSLYDEQYF	TGTGCCAGCAGTTTATATGACGAGCAGTACTTC
TRBD1	TRBV7-2	TRBJ1-1	few	CASSPRTGARTEAFF	TGTGCCAGCAGCCCGCGGACAGGGGCGAGGACTGAAGCTTTCTTT
TRBD1	TRBV27	TRBJ1-2	NA	CASSSRTGSGYTF	TGTGCCAGCAGTTCCCGGACAGGTTCTGGCTACACCTTC
NA	TRBV14	TRBJ2-1	NA	CASSQLIYNEQFF	TGTGCCAGCAGCCAACTGATCTACAATGAGCAGTTCTTC
NA	TRBV19	TRBJ2-3	NA	CASSITPLTRTDTQYF	TGTGCCAGTAGTATAACGCCCCTCACCCGCACAGATACGCAGTATTTT
NA	TRBV15	TRBJ1-5	few	CATSILREQPQHF	TGTGCCACCAGCATACTCAGGGAACAGCCCCAGCATTTT
NA	TRBV5-3	TRBJ2-3	NA	CARSLGGGTDTQYF	TGTGCCAGAAGCTTGGGGGGGGGCACAGATACGCAGTATTTT
NA	TRBV6-1	TRBJ2-7	NA	CASSDDFYEQYF	TGTGCCAGCAGTGATGATTTCTACGAGCAGTACTTC
NA	TRBV10-3	TRBJ2-5	NA	CAISGTTASPETQYF	TGTGCCATCAGTGGGACTACAGCGTCCCCAGAGACCCAGTACTTC
NA	TRBV30	TRBJ2-7	NA	CAWSPHRYEQYF	TGTGCCTGGAGTCCGCACAGGTACGAGCAGTACTTC
TRBD2	TRBV7-6	TRBJ2-5	few	CASSYSPGGEETQYF	TGTGCCAGCAGCTACAGCCCGGGAGGGGAAGAGACCCAGTACTTC
NA	TRBV20-1	TRBJ2-2	NA	CSARNSGTGELFF	TGCAGTGCTAGGAACTCGGGCACCGGGGAGCTGTTTTTT
NA	TRBV29-1	TRBJ2-1	many	CSVDGHPYNEQFF	TGCAGCGTTGATGGGCACCCCTACAATGAGCAGTTCTTC
TRBD2	TRBV4-3	TRBJ2-1	few	CASSQNSGRGRNEQFF	TGCGCCAGCAGCCAAAACAGCGGGAGGGGTCGTAATGAGCAGTTCTTC
NA	TRBV13	TRBJ2-7	NA	CASSLPAFREQYF	TGTGCCAGCAGCTTACCGGCCTTTCGCGAGCAGTACTTC
NA	TRBV6-1	TRBJ2-1	NA	CASRPSGLFYNEQFF	TGTGCCAGCAGACCCTCAGGACTCTTCTACAATGAGCAGTTCTTC
NA	TRBV6-2/TRBV6-3	TRBJ1-5	NA	CASSSRQDNQPQHF	TGTGCCAGCAGTTCCCGACAGGACAATCAGCCCCAGCATTTT
NA	TRBV10-3	TRBJ2-3	few	CAIAGSSQDTQYF	TGTGCCATCGCCGGGAGTAGTCAAGATACGCAGTATTTT
NA	TRBV7-8	TRBJ2-3	NA	CASSFPGASTDTQYF	TGTGCCAGCAGCTTTCCGGGGGCTAGCACAGATACGCAGTATTTT
TRBD1	TRBV20-1	TRBJ1-1	many	CSARASTGAATEAFF	TGCAGTGCTAGAGCTTCGACAGGGGCAGCCACTGAAGCTTTCTTT
NA	TRBV20-1	TRBJ1-1	few	CSAHGASGRNTEAFF	TGCAGTGCTCATGGGGCTTCAGGGAGGAACACTGAAGCTTTCTTT
NA	TRBV27	TRBJ1-4	NA	CASSHGTENEKLFF	TGTGCCAGCAGTCACGGGACTGAGAATGAAAAACTGTTTTTT
NA	TRBV7-2	TRBJ1-5	few	CASSLVASNQPQHF	TGTGCCAGCAGCTTAGTCGCTAGCAATCAGCCCCAGCATTTT
NA	TRBV12-3/TRBV12-4	TRBJ2-1	few	CASSLVFLGNEQFF	TGTGCCAGCAGTTTGGTCTTCCTGGGGAATGAGCAGTTCTTC
NA	TRBV7-6	TRBJ1-5	NA	CASSLGGPESQHF	TGTGCCAGCAGCTTAGGGGGCCCAGAAAGTCAGCATTTT
NA	TRBV29-1	TRBJ1-5	many	CSVGWGSNQPQHF	TGCAGCGTTGGGTGGGGTAGCAATCAGCCCCAGCATTTT
TRBD1	TRBV20-1	TRBJ2-7	NA	CSARTQGKAYEQYF	TGCAGTGCGAGGACACAGGGGAAAGCCTACGAGCAGTACTTC
NA	TRBV20-1	TRBJ1-4	NA	CSVRTPPEKLFF	TGCAGTGTCCGGACTCCCCCGGAAAAACTGTTTTTT
NA	TRBV9	TRBJ1-6	few	CASSVDGDIHSPLHF	TGTGCCAGCAGCGTAGATGGGGACATTCATTCACCCCTCCACTTT
NA	TRBV15	TRBJ2-1	NA	CATSRVEGSSYNEQFF	TGTGCCACCAGCAGAGTGGAGGGGAGCTCCTACAATGAGCAGTTCTTC
TRBD1	TRBV7-3	TRBJ1-1	few	CASSPGTGAEAFF	TGTGCCAGCAGCCCCGGGACAGGGGCTGAAGCTTTCTTT
NA	TRBV20-1	TRBJ1-1	NA	CSPYLSSWTDNTEAFF	TGCAGTCCATATTTATCATCCTGGACAGACAACACTGAAGCTTTCTTT
NA	TRBV24-1	TRBJ2-2	few	CATSDRDSPNTGELFF	TGTGCCACCAGTGATCGAGACAGCCCGAACACCGGGGAGCTGTTTTTT
TRBD1	TRBV6-1	TRBJ1-5	NA	CASSARTGGGQPQHF	TGTGCCAGCAGTGCAAGGACAGGGGGCGGGCAGCCCCAGCATTTT
TRBD1	TRBV5-1	TRBJ2-5	few	CASSPPGQGEGEETQYF	TGCGCCAGCAGCCCCCCCGGACAGGGGGAAGGCGAAGAGACCCAGTACTTC
TRBD1	TRBV7-8	TRBJ1-2	few	CASSSRGHGYGYTF	TGTGCCAGCAGCAGCAGGGGGCACGGCTATGGCTACACCTTC
TRBD2	TRBV11-2	TRBJ2-3	few	CASSFRSQLAPSTDTQYF	TGTGCCAGCAGCTTTCGCTCCCAACTAGCGCCTAGCACAGATACGCAGTATTTT
TRBD1	TRBV5-5	TRBJ1-1	NA	CASSLRQGATEAFF	TGTGCCAGCAGCTTAAGGCAGGGGGCCACTGAAGCTTTCTTT
TRBD1	TRBV12-3/TRBV12-4	TRBJ2-5	few	CASRARPGQGSFRQETQYF	TGTGCCAGCAGAGCCCGCCCGGGACAGGGTTCGTTTCGGCAAGAGACCCAGTACTTC
NA	TRBV5-6	TRBJ1-4	NA	CASLRGATNEKLFF	TGTGCCAGCCTTAGGGGGGCAACTAATGAAAAACTGTTTTTT